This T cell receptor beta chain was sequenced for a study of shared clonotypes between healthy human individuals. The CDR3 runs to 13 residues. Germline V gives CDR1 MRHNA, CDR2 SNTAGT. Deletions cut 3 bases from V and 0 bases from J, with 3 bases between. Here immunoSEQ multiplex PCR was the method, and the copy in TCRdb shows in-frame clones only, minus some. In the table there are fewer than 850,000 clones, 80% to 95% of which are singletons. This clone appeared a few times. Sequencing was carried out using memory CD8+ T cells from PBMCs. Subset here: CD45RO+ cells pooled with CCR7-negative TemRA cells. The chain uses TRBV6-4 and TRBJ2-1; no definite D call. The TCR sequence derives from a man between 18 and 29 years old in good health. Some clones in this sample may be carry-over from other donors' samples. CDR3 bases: TGTGCCAGCAGTGAAACCTCCTACAATGAGCAGTTCTTC. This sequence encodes CASSETSYNEQFF.